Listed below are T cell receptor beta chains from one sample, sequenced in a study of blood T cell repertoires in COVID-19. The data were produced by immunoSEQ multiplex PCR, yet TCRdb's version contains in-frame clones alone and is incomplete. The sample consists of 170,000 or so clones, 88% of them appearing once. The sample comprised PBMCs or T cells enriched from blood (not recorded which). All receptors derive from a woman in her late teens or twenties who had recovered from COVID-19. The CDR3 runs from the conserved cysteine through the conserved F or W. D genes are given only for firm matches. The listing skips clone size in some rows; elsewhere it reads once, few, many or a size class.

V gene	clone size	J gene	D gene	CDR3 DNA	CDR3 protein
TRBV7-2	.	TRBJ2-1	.	TGTGCCAGCAGCCAAGGGGTGCGGGAGCAGTTCTTC	CASSQGVREQFF
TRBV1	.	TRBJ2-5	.	TGCACCAGCAGCCAAGATCTCGGAGTTTGGCCTCTACAAGAGACCCAGTACTTC	CTSSQDLGVWPLQETQYF
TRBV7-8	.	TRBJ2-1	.	TGTGCCAGCAGCCATGACAGGGGCGGGGGGCAGTTCTTC	CASSHDRGGGQFF
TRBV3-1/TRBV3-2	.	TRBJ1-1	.	TGTGCCAGCAGCCCCCCCGCAGGGGTAGGGTTTCGGGCTGAAGCTTTCTTT	CASSPPAGVGFRAEAFF
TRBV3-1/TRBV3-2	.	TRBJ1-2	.	TGTGCCAGCAGCCAATGGGGGCGCGGCTATGGCTACACCTTC	CASSQWGRGYGYTF
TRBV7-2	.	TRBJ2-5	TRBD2	TGTGCCAGCAGCCAGCTAGCGGGGGGGCTGCGAGAGACCCAGTACTTC	CASSQLAGGLRETQYF
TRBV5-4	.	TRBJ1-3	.	TGTGCCAGCAGCGGCCCCGAGGCCCCCGACTCTGGAAACACCATATATTTT	CASSGPEAPDSGNTIYF
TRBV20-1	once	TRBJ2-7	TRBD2	TGCAGTGCTAGTGTGGCGGGGGGCTCCTACGAGCAGTACTTC	CSASVAGGSYEQYF
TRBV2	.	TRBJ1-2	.	TGTGCCAGCAGTGAAGGCGGGGGCTACACCTTC	CASSEGGGYTF
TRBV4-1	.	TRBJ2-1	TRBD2	TGCGCCAGCACCCCTAGCGGGAGTCTCCCAAGTGAGCAGTTCTTC	CASTPSGSLPSEQFF
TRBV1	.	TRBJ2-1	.	TGCACCAGCAGCCTTCCCGGGACTAGCGGGGTGTACTCCTACAATGAGCAGTTCTTC	CTSSLPGTSGVYSYNEQFF
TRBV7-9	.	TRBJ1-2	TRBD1	TGTGCCAGCAGCTCGCCGGACAGGGGCCTCTATGGCTACACCTTC	CASSSPDRGLYGYTF
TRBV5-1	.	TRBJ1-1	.	TGCGCCAGCAGCTTCGACAGCGGGACTGAAGCTTTCTTT	CASSFDSGTEAFF
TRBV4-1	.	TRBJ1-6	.	TGCGCCAGCAGCCAAGCTGGGGGGGGCCAAGGTTCACCCCTCCACTTT	CASSQAGGGQGSPLHF
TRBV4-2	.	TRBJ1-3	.	TGTGCCAGCAGCCAAGATACCTCAGGTTCGGGGGGAAACACCATATATTTT	CASSQDTSGSGGNTIYF
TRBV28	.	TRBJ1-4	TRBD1	TGTGCCAGCGGCAAGGGGGCTACTAATGAAAAACTGTTTTTT	CASGKGATNEKLFF
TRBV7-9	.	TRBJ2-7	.	TGTGCCAGCAGCTTAGCCGGCGGACATTCCTACGAGCAGTACTTC	CASSLAGGHSYEQYF
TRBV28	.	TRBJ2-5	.	TGTGCCAGCAGCCCCCTTCTTGGGGCTCAAGAGACCCAGTACTTC	CASSPLLGAQETQYF
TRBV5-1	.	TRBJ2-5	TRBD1	TGCGCCAGCAGCTACCAAGGGGGCGGGCAGGAGACCCAGTACTTC	CASSYQGGGQETQYF
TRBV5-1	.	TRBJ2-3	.	TGCGCCAGCAGCTTCTGGTCGCGGGGCACAGATACGCAGTATTTT	CASSFWSRGTDTQYF
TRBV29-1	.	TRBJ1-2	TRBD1	TGCAGCGTTGTATTCGATCCCCCACAGGACAGGGACTATGGCTACACCTTC	CSVVFDPPQDRDYGYTF
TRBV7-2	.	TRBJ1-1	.	TGTGCCAGCAGGAAAGGGGATAACATGAACACTGAAGCTTTCTTT	CASRKGDNMNTEAFF
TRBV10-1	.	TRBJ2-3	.	TGCGCCACCAGGCCGGGGACTCGGGGGATTACAGATACGCAGTATTTT	CATRPGTRGITDTQYF
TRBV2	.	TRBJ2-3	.	TGTGCCAGCAGGGCCCAGGGCAGGGCGTTAAGCACAGATACGCAGTATTTT	CASRAQGRALSTDTQYF
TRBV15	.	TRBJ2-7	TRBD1	TGTGCCACCAACCAGGACAGGGGTGTTTGGTACGAGCAGTACTTC	CATNQDRGVWYEQYF
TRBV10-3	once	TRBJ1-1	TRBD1	TGTGCCACACCCCTAGTATCGGGAGGGGGCAGACCTGAAGCTTTCTTT	CATPLVSGGGRPEAFF
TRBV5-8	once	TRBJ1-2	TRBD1	TGTGCCAGCAGCTTGGGGACAGGGGATCACTATGGCTACACCTTC	CASSLGTGDHYGYTF
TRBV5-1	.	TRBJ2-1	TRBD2	TGCGCCAGCAGCTTCCGGACTAGCGGTTTCAACTCCTACAATGAGCAGTTCTTC	CASSFRTSGFNSYNEQFF
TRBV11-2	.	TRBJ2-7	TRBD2	TGTGCCAGCAGCTTAGTTGGAGCGGGAGTCTCCTACGAGCAGTACTTC	CASSLVGAGVSYEQYF
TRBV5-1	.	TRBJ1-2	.	TGCGCCAGCAGCCCCCAGGGTAACTATGGCTACACCTTC	CASSPQGNYGYTF
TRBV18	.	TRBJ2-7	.	TGTGCCAGCTCACCATGGGGCAGATCCTACGAGCAGTACTTC	CASSPWGRSYEQYF
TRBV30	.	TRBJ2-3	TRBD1	TGTGCCTGGAACGGGGACAGGGGCACAGATACGCAGTATTTT	CAWNGDRGTDTQYF
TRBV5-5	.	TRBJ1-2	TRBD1	TGTGCCAGCAGCAAAGACAGGGCCTATGGCTACACCTTC	CASSKDRAYGYTF
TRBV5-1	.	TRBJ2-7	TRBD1	TGCGCCAGCAGCAGGACAGGTGACTACGAGCAGTACTTC	CASSRTGDYEQYF
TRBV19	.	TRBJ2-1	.	TGTGCCAGTAGTATAGTCTCAGGGGCCTCCTACAATGAGCAGTTCTTC	CASSIVSGASYNEQFF
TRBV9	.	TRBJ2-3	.	TGTGCCAGCAGCCCCAGTTCGGATACGCAGTATTTT	CASSPSSDTQYF
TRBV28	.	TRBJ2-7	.	TGTGCCAGCAGTTTAATACGCAGGGGCATCTACGAGCAGTACTTC	CASSLIRRGIYEQYF
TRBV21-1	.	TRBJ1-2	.	TGTGCCAGCAGCAAAGATATTATCAATGAGGGACAGGTCTATGGCTACACCTTC	CASSKDIINEGQVYGYTF
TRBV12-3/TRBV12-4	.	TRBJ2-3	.	TGTGCCAGCAGTGTACAGACTAGGAGGTATTTT	CASSVQTRRYF
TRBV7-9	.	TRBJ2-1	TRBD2	TGTGCCAGCAGAAACCCAGCGGGGAATGAGCAGTTCTTC	CASRNPAGNEQFF
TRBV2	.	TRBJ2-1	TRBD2	TGTGCCAGCTCCGGGACTAGCGAGAGAACACACACACGAGAGTTCTTC	CASSGTSERTHTREFF
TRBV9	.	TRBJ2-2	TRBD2	TGTGCCAGCAGCGTTAGCGGGACACTGAACACCGGGGAGCTGTTTTTT	CASSVSGTLNTGELFF
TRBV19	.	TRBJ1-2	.	TGTGCCGCCGGCAGGGTCGAACGATCGCTCTATGGCTACACCTTC	CAAGRVERSLYGYTF
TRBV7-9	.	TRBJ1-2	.	TGTGCCAGCAGCTTCCTTCCCGGGGTTTATGGCTACACCTTC	CASSFLPGVYGYTF
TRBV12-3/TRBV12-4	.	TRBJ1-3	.	TGTGCCAGCAGGACTACTGGAAACACCATATATTTT	CASRTTGNTIYF
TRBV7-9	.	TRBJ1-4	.	TGTGCCAGCAGCTTTTGGGCATTTGCAACTAATGAAAAACTGTTTTTT	CASSFWAFATNEKLFF
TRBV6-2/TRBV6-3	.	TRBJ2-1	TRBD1	TGTGCCAGCAGTTACTATGGGACAGGATACAATGAGCAGTTCTTC	CASSYYGTGYNEQFF
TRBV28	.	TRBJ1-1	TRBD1	TGTGCCAGCAGTTTATACAGGACAGGAGCCGAAGCTTTCTTT	CASSLYRTGAEAFF